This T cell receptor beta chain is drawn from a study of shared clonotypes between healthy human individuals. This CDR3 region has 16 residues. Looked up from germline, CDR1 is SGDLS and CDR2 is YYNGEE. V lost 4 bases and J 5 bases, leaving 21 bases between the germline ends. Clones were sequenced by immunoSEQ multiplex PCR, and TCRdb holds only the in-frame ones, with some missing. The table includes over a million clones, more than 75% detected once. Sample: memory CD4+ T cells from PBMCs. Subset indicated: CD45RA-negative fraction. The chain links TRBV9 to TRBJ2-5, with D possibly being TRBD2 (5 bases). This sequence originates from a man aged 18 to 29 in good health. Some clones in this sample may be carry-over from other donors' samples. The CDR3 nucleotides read TGTGCCAGCAGCTCACCGTCCTCCCTAGCCGGGGAGACCCAGTACTTC. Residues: CASSSPSSLAGETQYF.